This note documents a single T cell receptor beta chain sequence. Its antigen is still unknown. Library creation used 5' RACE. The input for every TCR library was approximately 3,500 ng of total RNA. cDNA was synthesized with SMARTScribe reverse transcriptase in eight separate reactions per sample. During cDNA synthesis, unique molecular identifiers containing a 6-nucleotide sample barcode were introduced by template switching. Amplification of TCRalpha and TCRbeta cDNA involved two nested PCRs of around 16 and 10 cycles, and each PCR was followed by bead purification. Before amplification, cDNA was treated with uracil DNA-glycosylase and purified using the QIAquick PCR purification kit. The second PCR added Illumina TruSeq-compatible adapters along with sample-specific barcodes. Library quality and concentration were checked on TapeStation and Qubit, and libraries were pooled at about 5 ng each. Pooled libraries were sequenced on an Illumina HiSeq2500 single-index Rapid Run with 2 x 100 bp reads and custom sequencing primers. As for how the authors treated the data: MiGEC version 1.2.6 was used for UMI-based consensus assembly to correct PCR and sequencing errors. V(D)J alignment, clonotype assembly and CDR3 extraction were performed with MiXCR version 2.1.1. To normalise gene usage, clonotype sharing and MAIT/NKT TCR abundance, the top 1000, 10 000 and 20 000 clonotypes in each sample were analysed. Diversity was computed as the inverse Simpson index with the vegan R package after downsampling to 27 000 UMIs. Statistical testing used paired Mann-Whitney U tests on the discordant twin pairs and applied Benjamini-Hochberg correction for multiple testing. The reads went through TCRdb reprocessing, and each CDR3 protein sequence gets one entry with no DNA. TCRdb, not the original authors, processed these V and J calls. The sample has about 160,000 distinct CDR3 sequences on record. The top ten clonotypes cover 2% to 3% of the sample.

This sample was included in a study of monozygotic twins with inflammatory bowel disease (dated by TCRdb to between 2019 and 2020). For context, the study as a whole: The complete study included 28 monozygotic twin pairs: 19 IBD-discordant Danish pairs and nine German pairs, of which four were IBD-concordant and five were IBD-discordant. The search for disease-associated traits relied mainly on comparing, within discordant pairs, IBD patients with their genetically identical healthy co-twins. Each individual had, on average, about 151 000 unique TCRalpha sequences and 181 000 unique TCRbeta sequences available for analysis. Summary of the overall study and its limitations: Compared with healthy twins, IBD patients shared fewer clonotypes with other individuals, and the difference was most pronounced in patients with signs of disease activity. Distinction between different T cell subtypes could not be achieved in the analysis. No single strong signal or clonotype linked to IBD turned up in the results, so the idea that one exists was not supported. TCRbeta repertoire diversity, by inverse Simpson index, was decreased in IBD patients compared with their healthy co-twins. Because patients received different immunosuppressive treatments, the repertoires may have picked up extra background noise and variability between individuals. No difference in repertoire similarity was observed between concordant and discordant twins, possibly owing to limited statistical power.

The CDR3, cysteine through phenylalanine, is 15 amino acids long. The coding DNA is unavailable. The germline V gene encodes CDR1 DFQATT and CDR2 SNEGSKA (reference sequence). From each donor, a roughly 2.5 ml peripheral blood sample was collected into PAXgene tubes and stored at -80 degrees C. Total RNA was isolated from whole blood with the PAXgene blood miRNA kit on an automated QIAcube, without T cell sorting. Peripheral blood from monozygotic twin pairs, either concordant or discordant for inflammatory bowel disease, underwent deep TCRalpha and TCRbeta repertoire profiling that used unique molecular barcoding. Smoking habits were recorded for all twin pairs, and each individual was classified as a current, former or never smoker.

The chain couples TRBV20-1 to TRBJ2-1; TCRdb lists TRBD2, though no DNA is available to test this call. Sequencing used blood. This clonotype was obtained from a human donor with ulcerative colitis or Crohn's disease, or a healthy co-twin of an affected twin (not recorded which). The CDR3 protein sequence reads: CSASALPATYDEQFF.